The source of this T cell receptor beta chain is a study of Ad26.COV2.S vaccination and SARS-CoV-2 variants. Treatment here: roughly 19 received Ad26.COV2.S at low or high dose, single or two shots; 5 received placebo; per-sample allocation not given. On day 63 after the first injection, vaccine and placebo recipients gave samples. Sequenced by immunoSEQ multiplex PCR; TCRdb stores in-frame clones only, minus some. The repertoire holds roughly 270,000 clones, with 87% as singletons. With 4 bases removed from V and 5 bases from J, the gap between germline ends came to 14 bases. The CDR3 is 14 residues long. CDR1 ENHRY and CDR2 SYGVKD come from the germline V gene.

The material was peripheral blood, obtained in a trial of Ad26.COV2.S vaccine versus placebo. The gene calls are TRBV10-3 and TRBJ2-5, with D possibly called TRBD1 or TRBD2 (5 bases each). The receptor was derived from a person between 18 and 65 years old who received the Ad26.COV2.S COVID-19 vaccine or a placebo. CDR3 region: CAISARDPQETQYF. CDR3 DNA: TGTGCCATCAGTGCACGGGACCCCCAGGAGACCCAGTACTTC.